This passage covers 26 T cell receptor beta chains from one sample sequenced in a study of blood T cell repertoires in COVID-19. Libraries were prepared by immunoSEQ multiplex PCR; TCRdb keeps only in-frame clonotypes and omits some of them. The sample contains some 66,000 clones, around 83% of which appear only once. Sequencing was performed on peripheral blood. The source of these receptors is a man aged 50 to 59 with active COVID-19.

V and J are TRBV19 and TRBJ2-1; TRBD2 agrees at 7 bases. This CDR3 has 11 amino acids. V shed 5 bases and J 13 bases; nucleotides not matched to a gene: 5. Germline V gene data show CDR1 as LNHDA and CDR2 as SQIVND (reference sequence). CDR3 sequence: CASSSRERQFF. CDR3 nucleotides: TGTGCCAGTAGTTCGCGGGAGAGACAGTTCTTC.

This sequence joins TRBV19 and TRBJ1-2; tentative D call: TRBD1 (6 bases). From germline, CDR1 is LNHDA and CDR2 SQIVND (reference sequence). The V and J ends lost 6 bases and 6 bases respectively, with 20 bases between them. This CDR3 has 15 amino acids. The DNA for the CDR3 is TGTGCCAGTAGGCAAGGAGGTTCAGGGGTGAATGGCTACACCTTC. It specifies CASRQGGSGVNGYTF. Together with reference TRBV19 and TRBJ1-2, the CDR3 gives the full variable domain: DGGITQSPKYLFRKEGQNVTLSCEQNLNHDAMYWYRQDPGQGLRLIYYSQIVNDFQKGDIAEGYSVSREKKESFPLTVTSAQKNPTAFYLCASRQGGSGVNGYTFGSGTRLTVV.

Notes on this clone: One end of the junction fails to match germline, which may point to a read error. The chain couples TRBV10-3 to TRBJ2-1, with a weak D call TRBD2 (5 bases). The V gene's germline CDR1 is ENHRY and CDR2 SYGVKD. This CDR3 region has 12 residues. CDR3 in amino acids: CALRTVNNEQFF. For the CDR3, the DNA is TGTGCCCTCAGGACTGTCAACAATGAGCAGTTCTTC.

The V and J genes are TRBV5-4 and TRBJ1-3; possible D gene TRBD1, 6 bases. V was pared by 3 bases and J by 6 bases, with 10 bases between. The germline CDR1 and CDR2 sequences are SGHNT and YYREEE (reference sequence). The CDR3 spans 13 residues. The CDR3 DNA reads as TGTGCCAGCAGCTCCAGGGGCGAAAACACCATATATTTT. Protein sequence: CASSSRGENTIYF.

This chain uses TRBV24-1 with TRBJ2-3, with a weak D call TRBD2 (6 bases). Germline V gene lookup returns CDR1 KGHDR and CDR2 SFDVKD. The V and J ends lost 4 bases and 0 bases respectively, with 16 bases between them. This CDR3 comprises 17 residues. The chain's CDR3 is CATSEAGVAGSTDTQYF. The CDR3 DNA is TGTGCCACCAGTGAAGCGGGTGTGGCGGGAAGCACAGATACGCAGTATTTT.

The chain uses TRBV5-4 and TRBJ2-3; the D is unclear. Trimming shortened V by 4 bases and J by 5 bases, and 8 bases separated the two germline ends. In germline, CDR1 is SGHNT, CDR2 YYREEE (reference sequence). CDR3 length: 12 residues. CDR3 protein: CASSIPGDTQYF. The CDR3 DNA is TGTGCCAGCAGCATCCCGGGAGATACGCAGTATTTT.

The chain joins TRBV7-3 to TRBJ2-5, with 7 bases that match TRBD2. This CDR3 comprises 13 residues. Germline assignment: CDR1 SGHTA and CDR2 FQGTGA. V lost 3 bases, J lost 9 bases, and 7 bases stayed unmatched. CDR3 sequence reads: CASSLGGGGAQYF. The CDR3 nucleotides are TGTGCCAGCAGCTTGGGCGGGGGAGGGGCCCAGTACTTC.

The V and J genes are TRBV6-5 and TRBJ2-3; tentatively, D is TRBD1 (6 bases). Germline V gene lookup returns CDR1 MNHEY and CDR2 SVGAGI. The CDR3 length is 15 residues. V shed 5 bases and J shed 3 bases, with 15 bases lying between them. The CDR3 loop reads CASSLGGYRTDTQYF. The DNA of the CDR3 is TGTGCCAGCAGTCTAGGGGGTTATCGTACAGATACGCAGTATTTT.

J is TRBJ2-7 and V is TRBV6-1, with 7 bases that match TRBD2. The ends lost 1 base at V and 0 bases at J; junction bases unmatched: 3. The germline V gene encodes CDR1 MNHNS and CDR2 SASEGT. The CDR3 length is 15 residues. The CDR3 here is CASSEGGSGSYEQYV. As DNA, the CDR3 is TGTGCCAGCAGTGAAGGCGGGAGTGGCTCCTACGAGCAGTACGTC.

The chain combines TRBV6-2 or TRBV6-3 with TRBJ2-7; D might be TRBD2 (5 bases). The CDR3 runs 18 residues. V lost 5 bases and J lost 4, with 27 bases in between. Germline V gene lookup returns CDR1 MNHEY and CDR2 SVGEGT. This CDR3 is CASSDPNDGSAGIYEQYF. DNA for the CDR3: TGTGCCAGCAGTGACCCCAACGACGGGTCCGCGGGCATTTACGAGCAGTACTTC.

This chain connects TRBV3-1 (or the pseudogene TRBV3-2) to TRBJ1-4; D is unresolved. Germline V gene data show CDR1 as LGHDT and CDR2 as YNNKEL (reference sequence). V was pared by 3 bases and J by 8 bases, with 13 bases between. This CDR3 spans 14 amino acids. As DNA, the CDR3 is TGTGCCAGCAGCCATTCCGCGGTGAACGAAAAACTGTTTTTT. The encoded protein is CASSHSAVNEKLFF.

V usage is TRBV4-1 and J usage is TRBJ2-2, with TRBD1 as a possible D gene (5 bases). The CDR3 covers 16 residues. The V gene lost 1 base and the J gene lost 4 bases, with 13 bases spanning the gap. Germline V gives CDR1 MGHRA, CDR2 YSYEKL. Written as DNA, the CDR3 is TGCGCCAGCAGCCAAGCCCCAGGGTCGGGCACCGGGGAGCTGTTTTTT. It specifies CASSQAPGSGTGELFF.

The chain carries TRBV7-2 and TRBJ2-7, with 9 bases aligning to TRBD1. The germline V gene has CDR1 SGHTA and CDR2 FQGNSA. The CDR3 totals 13 residues. With 4 bases clipped from V and 3 bases from J, the junction kept 1 base outside the gene matches. CDR3 sequence reads: CASSSTGGYEQYF. As DNA, the CDR3 is TGTGCCAGCAGCTCGACAGGGGGCTACGAGCAGTACTTC.

The chain uses TRBV3-1 (or the pseudogene TRBV3-2) and TRBJ1-3, with a weak D call TRBD1 (6 bases). The CDR3 runs to 15 residues. Trimming shortened V by 4 bases and J by 0 bases, and 10 bases separated the two germline ends. The germline V gene encodes CDR1 LGHDT and CDR2 YNNKEL (reference sequence). The CDR3 bases are TGTGCCAGCAGCCCCAGGGGAAGCTCTGGAAACACCATATATTTT. Translation gives CASSPRGSSGNTIYF.

The CDR3, as DNA: TGTGCCAGCGGGGCAGGGAACGGGGAGCTGTTTTTT. It yields the protein CASGAGNGELFF. V is TRBV5-4 and J is TRBJ2-2; a weak D match, TRBD1 (5 bases). The V gene lost 7 bases and the J gene lost 7 bases, with 11 bases spanning the gap. The CDR3 sequence is 12 residues long. Per germline, CDR1 SGHNT and CDR2 YYREEE (reference sequence).

The rearrangement uses TRBV6-6 and TRBJ1-5; the D gene is possibly TRBD1 (6 bases). V lost 5 bases, J lost 1 base, and 12 bases lay in between. The CDR3 covers 15 residues. Germline V lookup: CDR1 MNHNY, CDR2 SVGAGI (reference sequence). The CDR3 nucleotides read TGTGCCAGCAGTGTACAGGGTCCGAGCAATCAGCCCCAGCATTTT. It codes for CASSVQGPSNQPQHF.

This clone occurred a few times. V and J are TRBV7-7 and TRBJ2-5, with 9 bases matching TRBD2. Looked up from germline, CDR1 is SSHAT and CDR2 is FNYEAQ (reference sequence). CDR3 length: 17 amino acids. After removal of 1 base from V and 5 bases from J, the junction contained 11 bases not matched to a gene. The CDR3, as DNA: TGTGCCAGCAGCTTAGGAGGCTTAGCGGGGGAAAGGGAGACCCAGTACTTC. It encodes CASSLGGLAGERETQYF.

CDR3 in DNA: TGTGCCAGCAGCCAGGACATGTATACAGGAAGGGGCTACACCTTC. This encodes CASSQDMYTGRGYTF. This rearrangement joins TRBV3-1 (or the pseudogene TRBV3-2) to TRBJ1-2, with D possibly matching TRBD1 (5 bases). Trimming stripped 3 bases from V and 8 bases from J, with 19 bases between. Germline lookup yields CDR1 LGHDT and CDR2 YNNKEL (reference sequence). The CDR3 totals 15 residues.

The rearrangement joins TRBV9 to TRBJ2-1; 10 nucleotides line up with TRBD1. CDR1 SGDLS and CDR2 YYNGEE come from the germline V gene. This CDR3 region has 15 residues. V lost 4 bases and J lost 7; bases outside the gene matches: 8. The CDR3 sequence: CASSYRQGAGNEQFF. The DNA for the CDR3 is TGTGCCAGCAGCTACCGACAGGGGGCAGGAAATGAGCAGTTCTTC.

V usage is TRBV11-3 and J usage is TRBJ2-5, with unresolved D. V was shortened by 5 bases and J by 2 bases, with 30 bases between the two germline ends. The CDR3 extends over 20 amino acids. CDR1 SGHNT and CDR2 YENEEA come from the germline V gene. The CDR3 coding sequence is TGTGCCAGCAGCGACCCGGAACTTTACTCTAGGTCCCCCGTTCAAGAGACCCAGTACTTC. Its protein product is CASSDPELYSRSPVQETQYF. Supplemented by reference TRBV11-3 and TRBJ2-5, the full variable domain reads EAGVVQSPRYKIIEKKQPVAFWCNPISGHNTLYWYLQNLGQGPELLIRYENEEAVDDSQLPKDRFSAERLKGVDSTLKIQPAELGDSAVYLCASSDPELYSRSPVQETQYFGPGTRLLVL.

The chain uses TRBV6-5 and TRBJ1-6, with TRBD1 as a possible D gene (5 bases). Germline V gives CDR1 MNHEY, CDR2 SVGAGI. The V end lost 0 bases, the J end lost 7 bases, and 7 bases lay between the germline ends. The CDR3 runs to 14 residues. DNA of the CDR3: TGTGCCAGCAGTTACTCGGGGCCAAATTCACCCCTCCACTTT. This sequence encodes CASSYSGPNSPLHF.

This clone was counted only a few times. This rearrangement joins TRBV7-9 to TRBJ2-7; D might be TRBD1 (6 bases). This CDR3 has 14 residues. CDR1 is SEHNR, CDR2 FQNEAQ, per germline (reference sequence). Trimming took 4 bases from V and 0 from J, leaving 10 bases between them. Here the CDR3 DNA reads TGTGCCAGCAGCTCAACGGACAGCTCCTACGAGCAGTACGTC. Translation: CASSSTDSSYEQYV.

This clone was seen more than once but under ten times. The V call is TRBV24-1, the J call TRBJ1-2, with TRBD1 identical over 8 bases. Looked up from germline, CDR1 is KGHDR and CDR2 is SFDVKD. With V trimmed by 5 bases and J by 4 bases, 2 bases remained unmatched. The CDR3 loop spans 13 amino acids. The CDR3 protein is CATSATGAYGYTF. CDR3 in DNA: TGTGCCACCAGTGCGACAGGGGCCTATGGCTACACCTTC.

The chain has TRBV12-3 or TRBV12-4 and TRBJ1-2, with 8 positions matching TRBD1. The junction had 3 bases not matched to a gene; V was cut back by 5 bases and J by 4 bases. The CDR3 has 13 residues. For the CDR3, the DNA is TGTGCCAGCAGTCTAGACAGGGGCTATGGCTACACCTTC. Protein sequence: CASSLDRGYGYTF.

The V call is TRBV3-1 (or the pseudogene TRBV3-2), the J call TRBJ1-2, with a tentative D call TRBD1 (6 bases). The germline gives CDR1 LGHDT, CDR2 YNNKEL (reference sequence). The CDR3 spans 14 residues. The ends were cut back, 0 bases at V and 5 bases at J, with 10 bases in the middle. CDR3 residues: CASSQDRGLYGYTF. CDR3 sequence (DNA): TGTGCCAGCAGCCAAGACAGGGGTTTGTATGGCTACACCTTC.

The V call is TRBV6-6, the J call TRBJ2-3, with 7 bases aligning to TRBD2. Germline assignment: CDR1 MNHNY and CDR2 SVGAGI (reference sequence). The CDR3 sequence is 14 residues long. V was clipped by 5 bases and J by 2 bases; unmatched bases: 4. Here the CDR3 DNA reads TGTGCCAGCAGTCGAGGGACTACCACAGATACGCAGTATTTT. This gives the protein CASSRGTTTDTQYF.